This TCR beta chain is drawn from a study of identical twins' blood T cells. Overall study results and limits: Twins shared about as many clonotypes as their cloneset sizes predicted.

V gave up 7 bases and J gave up 2 bases, with 16 bases separating them. In germline, CDR1 is DFQATT, CDR2 SNEGSKA (reference sequence). The CDR3 loop spans 14 amino acids. The three twin pairs were reared together, likely meeting the same infections. To note about this clonotype: What it binds is unknown. This may be a read error, as it is one base from a much larger clone.

Each TCR cDNA library carried sample-specific barcodes on both ends. TCRdb recomputed calls from the 5' RACE reads with MiXCR, one row per CDR3 protein. The table includes about 370,000 distinct CDR3 sequences, over 25% detected once. This receptor was obtained from a woman aged 18-50 years in good health. The specimen was PBMCs. The chain uses TRBV20-1 and TRBJ2-3; TRBD1 might be the D (5 bases). CDR3 nucleotides: TGCAGTGATAGGATTAGGGGCATCACAGATACGCAGTATTTT. Its translation is CSDRIRGITDTQYF.